The 32 T cell receptor beta chains in this list originate from one sample, sequenced in a study of glioma-infiltrating T cells. Using RNA template, CDR3s of TCR alpha and beta were amplified with iRepertoire arm-PCR. TCRdb fed the multiplex PCR reads into MiXCR, producing one record per CDR3 protein. Of about 400,000 distinct CDR3 sequences listed, around 38% are singletons. The specimen was glioma tissue, nonneoplastic brain tissue, or PBMCs (not recorded which). These receptors were collected from a human donor with low-grade glioma or glioblastoma, undergoing nonglioma brain surgery, or in good health (not recorded which).

This sequence joins TRBV4-1 and TRBJ2-2, with D unclear. This CDR3 has 14 amino acids. V was trimmed by 4 bases and J by 4 bases, leaving 10 bases between them. The germline CDR1 and CDR2 sequences are MGHRA and YSYEKL. CDR3 region: CASSRRPSTGELFF. The CDR3, as DNA: TGCGCCAGCAGCCGTCGACCGAGCACCGGGGAGCTGTTTTTT.

This clonotype occurred a few times. This sequence joins TRBV7-2 and TRBJ1-3, with D hard to call. Germline loops: CDR1 SGHTA, CDR2 FQGNSA. The CDR3 has 16 amino acids. Trimming cost V 2 bases and J 1 base, with 12 bases left between them. The CDR3 sequence is CASSLKASESGNTIYF. CDR3 in DNA: TGTGCCAGCAGCTTAAAGGCCTCAGAGTCTGGAAACACCATATATTTT. Full variable domain (remainder filled in from reference TRBV7-2 and TRBJ1-3): GAGVSQSPSNKVTEKGKDVELRCDPISGHTALYWYRQSLGQGLEFLIYFQGNSAPDKSGLPSDRFSAERTGGSVSTLTIQRTQQEDSAVYLCASSLKASESGNTIYFGEGSWLTVV.

This clonotype occurred many times. This sequence joins TRBV28 and TRBJ1-1; D is unresolved. This CDR3 is 11 amino acids long. Looked up from germline, CDR1 is MDHEN and CDR2 is SYDVKM. V was clipped by 4 bases and J by 5 bases, with 5 bases between them. The CDR3 is CASSWSTEAFF. The CDR3 bases are TGTGCCAGCAGTTGGAGTACTGAAGCTTTCTTT. The variable domain in full, completed from reference TRBV28 and TRBJ1-1, reads DVKVTQSSRYLVKRTGEKVFLECVQDMDHENMFWYRQDPGLGLRLIYFSYDVKMKEKGDIPEGYSVSREKKERFSLILESASTNQTSMYLCASSWSTEAFFGQGTRLTVV.

This clonotype was seen only a few times. The V and J genes are TRBV6-1 and TRBJ1-5; D unclear. With 5 bases removed from V and 6 bases from J, the gap between germline ends came to 8 bases. The length of the CDR3 is 12 residues. Germline V lookup: CDR1 MNHNS, CDR2 SASEGT. The CDR3 nucleotides are TGTGCCAGCAGTTCCGGTAGTCAGCCCCAGCATTTT. This gives the protein CASSSGSQPQHF.

There are many counts of this clonotype. This chain links TRBV6-1 with TRBJ2-1, with 11 nucleotides matching TRBD2. The CDR3 sequence is 14 residues long. Unmatched junction bases numbered 5, after V lost 5 bases and J lost 8 bases. From germline, CDR1 is MNHNS and CDR2 SASEGT. DNA of the CDR3: TGTGCCAGCAGTCCGACTAGCGGGGCCGATGAGCAGTTCTTC. It translates to CASSPTSGADEQFF.

V and J are TRBV20-1 and TRBJ1-5, with D uncertain. V was shortened by 7 bases and J by 3 bases, with 13 bases between the two germline ends. CDR3 length equals 13 residues. The germline CDR1 and CDR2 sequences are DFQATT and SNEGSKA (reference sequence). The CDR3 region has the DNA TGCAGTGTCATAGGCCCGGCCAATCAGCCCCAGCATTTT. This encodes CSVIGPANQPQHF.

V and J are TRBV7-9 and TRBJ2-1, with D perhaps TRBD2 (5 bases). Trimming left V 1 base short and J 8 bases short, with 9 bases between. The germline CDR1 and CDR2 sequences are SEHNR and FQNEAQ (reference sequence). This CDR3 spans 13 amino acids. CDR3 DNA sequence: TGTGCCAGCAGCTTAGAGCGGTCGGATGAGCAGTTCTTC. Protein product: CASSLERSDEQFF.

On this clonotype itself: A much larger clonotype is one base distant, so this may be a read error. V and J are TRBV15 and TRBJ2-3, with 7 nucleotides matching TRBD1. The CDR3 is made up of 15 amino acids. Germline V CDR1 and CDR2: LNHNV, YYDKDF (reference sequence). The V and J ends lost 9 bases and 5 bases, in that order; junction bases with no gene match: 14. The CDR3 region is CATFEAGGSRDTQYF. CDR3 nucleotides: TGTGCCACTTTTGAGGCAGGGGGTTCGAGAGATACGCAGTATTTT.

On this clonotype itself: A read error is possible here, since a much larger clone lies one base away. The V and J genes are TRBV6-6 and TRBJ1-2; possibly TRBD1 for D (6 bases). The CDR3 extends over 14 amino acids. Germline V gene data show CDR1 as MNHNY and CDR2 as SVGAGI (reference sequence). V gave up 4 bases and J gave up 2 bases, with 11 bases separating them. CDR3 region: CASSFQGRNYGYTF. The CDR3, as DNA: TGTGCCAGCAGTTTTCAGGGGAGGAACTATGGCTACACCTTC.

Here the CDR3 DNA reads TGTGCCAGCAGCTTCAGATTCAGTTCCTACAATGAGCAGTTCTTC. Its protein is CASSFRFSSYNEQFF. The chain has TRBV7-2 and TRBJ2-1; D not resolved. This CDR3 is 15 amino acids long. Trimming cost V 3 bases and J 1 base, with 10 bases left between them. Germline V gene lookup returns CDR1 SGHTA and CDR2 FQGNSA.

Remarks on this clonotype: This sequence may be a read error, since a much larger clone differs from it by one base. The chain employs TRBV28 and TRBJ2-7; 8 bases agree with TRBD1. Germline V gene data show CDR1 as MDHEN and CDR2 as SYDVKM. Trimming cost V 3 bases and J 12 bases; bases outside gene matches: 4. This CDR3 contains 11 residues. This CDR3 reads CASSFGQGWYF. The CDR3 nucleotides are TGTGCCAGCAGTTTCGGACAGGGATGGTACTTC.

This chain links TRBV28 with TRBJ2-1; 9 bases line up with TRBD1. Germline loops: CDR1 MDHEN, CDR2 SYDVKM. V shed 5 bases and J 10 bases; nucleotides not matched to a gene: 15. The CDR3 contains 16 residues. CDR3: CASSPPQGTGRNEQFF. The CDR3 nucleotides read TGTGCCAGCAGTCCACCGCAGGGGACAGGGCGCAACGAGCAGTTCTTC.

This clonotype was seen at least ten times. The chain uses TRBV28 and TRBJ2-1, with no clear D. V shed 3 bases and J shed 1 base, with 10 bases lying between them. The CDR3 totals 15 residues. Germline CDR1 MDHEN, CDR2 SYDVKM. DNA for the CDR3: TGTGCCAGCAGTTTGGCAGACGCGTCCTACAATGAGCAGTTCTTC. It encodes CASSLADASYNEQFF.

This clonotype was picked up one time. A much more abundant neighbour one base away suggests this may be a read error. As the CDR3 is not closed by the conserved phenylalanine or tryptophan, this likely results from a read error. The chain has TRBV28 and TRBJ2-1, with D perhaps TRBD1 or TRBD2 (5 bases each). The V gene's germline CDR1 is MDHEN and CDR2 SYDVKM. The CDR3 extends over 14 amino acids. The germline V and J ends were trimmed by 6 bases and 0 bases, with 9 bases remaining between them. CDR3 in amino acids: CASRGESSYNEQFL. CDR3 DNA sequence: TGTGCCAGCAGGGGGGAGAGCTCCTACAATGAGCAGTTCCTC.

Of note for this clonotype: The junction does not match germline at one end; this may be a read error. The gene calls are TRBV20-1 and TRBJ2-3, with 7 bases aligning to TRBD2. The CDR3 is made up of 15 amino acids. Germline V CDR1 and CDR2: DFQATT, SNEGSKA (reference sequence). This chain's CDR3 is CSAASGERGTGTQYF. The CDR3, as DNA: TGCAGTGCTGCTTCGGGGGAGCGGGGCACAGGTACGCAGTATTTT.

This clonotype showed up many times. The chain employs TRBV6-2 or TRBV6-3 and TRBJ2-7, with 7 bases aligning to TRBD1. This CDR3 has 16 residues. V dropped 5 bases and J dropped 0; count of bases not matched to a gene: 10. From germline, CDR1 is MNHEY and CDR2 SVGEGT. This CDR3 reads CASSNRQGSYSYEQYF. CDR3 in DNA: TGTGCCAGCAGTAACCGACAGGGAAGTTACTCCTACGAGCAGTACTTC.

This clonotype was detected ten times or more. This sequence joins TRBV27 and TRBJ1-2, with 12 bases matching TRBD1. The trim removed 5 bases at V and 8 bases at J, leaving 12 bases unmatched. The CDR3 loop spans 16 amino acids. The V gene's germline CDR1 is MNHEY and CDR2 SMNVEV (reference sequence). The CDR3 spells CASSAGTGGYWDGYTF. The CDR3 DNA reads as TGTGCCAGCAGTGCCGGGACAGGGGGCTACTGGGACGGCTACACCTTC.

This chain links TRBV4-3 with TRBJ1-4; 7 bases map to TRBD1. The CDR3 is 16 residues long. Unmatched junction bases numbered 11, after V lost 4 bases and J lost 6 bases. Looked up from germline, CDR1 is LGHNA and CDR2 is YSLEER. CDR3 amino acids: CASSPVAGQLDEKLFF. The CDR3 bases are TGCGCCAGCAGCCCCGTGGCGGGACAGCTTGATGAAAAACTGTTTTTT.

This clonotype occurred once. This CDR3 reads CASSLTGNSYEQYV. DNA for the CDR3: TGTGCCAGCAGCTTGACAGGAAACTCCTACGAGCAGTACGTC. The J gene is TRBJ2-7, the V gene TRBV7-9; possible D gene TRBD1, 6 bases. V dropped 3 bases and J dropped 0 bases, with 9 bases sitting between them. The CDR3 is 14 amino acids. The germline gives CDR1 SEHNR, CDR2 FQNEAQ (reference sequence).

The chain has TRBV20-1 and TRBJ1-5, with 7 bases aligning to TRBD1. This CDR3 comprises 15 residues. CDR1 and CDR2 (germline): DFQATT, SNEGSKA (reference sequence). J gave up 5 bases and V 0 bases, and 7 bases lay outside the gene matches. In DNA, the CDR3 is TGCAGTGCTAGAGATGGGTCAGGGGGGTATCAGCCCCAGCATTTT. It encodes CSARDGSGGYQPQHF.

This rearrangement joins TRBV20-1 to TRBJ1-4; TRBD1 matches at 7 bases. The germline gives CDR1 DFQATT, CDR2 SNEGSKA (reference sequence). The J segment lost 0 bases and the V segment lost 3 bases, leaving 7 bases of the junction unmatched. This CDR3 has 16 amino acids. The CDR3 sequence is CSASDGTAATNEKLFF. The DNA for the CDR3 is TGCAGTGCTAGTGATGGGACAGCTGCAACTAATGAAAAACTGTTTTTT.

The chain joins TRBV29-1 to TRBJ2-1; 9 bases line up with TRBD2. CDR3 length: 14 residues. Germline CDR1 is SQVTM and CDR2 is ANQGSEA. V trimming: 7 bases; J trimming: 3 bases; junction bases outside the gene matches: 7. CDR3 nucleotides: TGCAGCGCGTCAACTAGCGGGCTCTACAATGAGCAGTTCTTC. Protein sequence: CSASTSGLYNEQFF.

The chain has TRBV6-4 and TRBJ2-3; 9 nucleotides align to TRBD2. Germline values: CDR1 MRHNA, CDR2 SNTAGT. V shed 6 bases and J 0 bases; nucleotides not matched to a gene: 7. This CDR3 contains 16 residues. CDR3: CASSEIAGVSTDTQYF. The DNA of the CDR3 is TGTGCCAGCAGCGAGATAGCGGGAGTGAGCACAGATACGCAGTATTTT.

The chain recombines TRBV28 with TRBJ1-2; maybe TRBD1 (5 bases). V was pared by 6 bases and J by 4 bases, with 12 bases between. Germline loops: CDR1 MDHEN, CDR2 SYDVKM. The CDR3 runs to 13 residues. CDR3 DNA: TGTGCCAGCAGCCTCCGACAGATCTATGGCTACACCTTC. It codes for CASSLRQIYGYTF.

Of note for this clonotype: A much more abundant neighbour one base away suggests this may be a read error. The genes are TRBV15 and TRBJ2-1, with D perhaps TRBD1 or TRBD2 (5 bases each). V was trimmed by 5 bases and J by 6 bases, leaving 20 bases between them. The CDR3 covers 16 residues. The V gene's germline CDR1 is LNHNV and CDR2 YYDKDF (reference sequence). CDR3 sequence (DNA): TGTGCCACCAGCGCTCACCGGGGCAGGGCAGGCAATGAGCAGTTCTTC. Its protein is CATSAHRGRAGNEQFF.

This clonotype was detected many times. This rearrangement joins TRBV6-2 or TRBV6-3 to TRBJ2-1; TRBD2 aligns across 7 bases. The trim removed 8 bases at V and 0 bases at J, leaving 7 bases unmatched. The CDR3 length is 15 residues. From germline, CDR1 is MNHEY and CDR2 SVGEGT. Written as DNA, the CDR3 is TGTGCCAGCGGAGCGGGAAGGGGCTCCTACAATGAGCAGTTCTTC. It specifies CASGAGRGSYNEQFF.

CDR3 loop: CSACGLAEYTDTQYF. In DNA, the CDR3 is TGCAGTGCTTGTGGACTAGCGGAATACACAGATACGCAGTATTTT. The rearrangement joins TRBV20-1 to TRBJ2-3; TRBD2 aligns across 10 bases. Germline V CDR1 and CDR2: DFQATT, SNEGSKA (reference sequence). The length of the CDR3 is 15 residues. Trimming took 5 bases from V and 2 from J; bases not matched to a gene: 7.

This clonotype showed up many times. CDR3 coding DNA: TGTGCCAGCAGTTTATCGAAACAGGCTCCATACTACGAGCAGTACTTC. Protein: CASSLSKQAPYYEQYF. This rearrangement joins TRBV27 to TRBJ2-7, with TRBD1 as a possible D gene (5 bases). This CDR3 region has 16 residues. Germline values: CDR1 MNHEY, CDR2 SMNVEV (reference sequence). V gave up 0 bases and J gave up 3 bases, with 15 bases separating them.

Comment on this clonotype: The junction shows a germline mismatch at one end, possibly a read error. V usage is TRBV4-1 and J usage is TRBJ2-3, with a tentative D call TRBD2 (6 bases). Germline-derived CDR1 and CDR2 are MGHRA and YSYEKL. The CDR3 has 16 amino acids. The CDR3 DNA reads as TGCGCCAGCAGCCAAGGGAGGGATACTAGCAAAGATACGCAGTATTTT. As protein: CASSQGRDTSKDTQYF.

As to this clonotype: A junction boundary mismatches the germline segment, possibly from a read error. The chain uses TRBV2 and TRBJ1-1; 8 bases fit TRBD1. This CDR3 is 14 amino acids long. From germline, CDR1 is SNHLY and CDR2 FYNNEI. The DNA of the CDR3 is TGTGCCGGCAGTGTACAGGGGGAGAGCACTGAAGCTTTCTTT. It yields the protein CAGSVQGESTEAFF.

There are a few counts of this clonotype. V is TRBV20-1 and J is TRBJ1-5; 7 nucleotides match TRBD1. V lost 0 bases, J lost 4 bases, and 9 bases stayed unmatched. Germline CDR1 reads DFQATT; CDR2 reads SNEGSKA (reference sequence). This CDR3 has 16 amino acids. CDR3 sequence reads: CSARDLQQGNNQPQHF. The CDR3 DNA sequence: TGCAGTGCTAGAGATTTGCAACAGGGGAATAATCAGCCCCAGCATTTT.

This clonotype was counted only a few times. The genes are TRBV20-1 and TRBJ1-1, with D possibly matching TRBD1 (6 bases). Trimming removed 6 bases at V and 6 bases at J, with 17 bases between. Germline CDR1 DFQATT, CDR2 SNEGSKA (reference sequence). The CDR3 is 13 amino acids. In DNA, the CDR3 is TGCAGTGCGCATACCGGGACATTCGCTGAAGCTTTCTTT. This encodes CSAHTGTFAEAFF.